This TCR beta chain originates from a study of T cell responses to AZD1222 COVID-19 vaccine. Study results and caveats: Donors were mostly white British, more females; clonal diversity possibly underestimated.

TCRdb's copy holds only in-frame clones and misses some; the assay was immunoSEQ multiplex PCR. In the table there are about 270,000 clones, around 93% of which are singletons. This clone came up a few times. What it binds is unknown. The sample was peripheral blood, taken 28 days after the second AZD1222 dose. This sequence was found in an adult who received the AZD1222 COVID-19 vaccine.

The CDR3 loop is CASSFGTGFTEAFF. For the CDR3, the DNA is TGTGCCAGCAGCTTTGGGACAGGGTTCACTGAAGCTTTCTTT. V is TRBV7-9 and J is TRBJ1-1; 9 bases are a match to TRBD1. The CDR3 spans 14 residues. After removal of 3 bases from V and 4 bases from J, the junction contained 3 bases not matched to a gene. Looked up from germline, CDR1 is SEHNR and CDR2 is FQNEAQ (reference sequence). The full variable domain, rest sourced from reference TRBV7-9 and TRBJ1-1, is DTGVSQNPRHKITKRGQNVTFRCDPISEHNRLYWYRQTLGQGPEFLTYFQNEAQLEKSRLLSDRFSAERPKGSFSTLEIQRTEQGDSAMYLCASSFGTGFTEAFFGQGTRLTVV.